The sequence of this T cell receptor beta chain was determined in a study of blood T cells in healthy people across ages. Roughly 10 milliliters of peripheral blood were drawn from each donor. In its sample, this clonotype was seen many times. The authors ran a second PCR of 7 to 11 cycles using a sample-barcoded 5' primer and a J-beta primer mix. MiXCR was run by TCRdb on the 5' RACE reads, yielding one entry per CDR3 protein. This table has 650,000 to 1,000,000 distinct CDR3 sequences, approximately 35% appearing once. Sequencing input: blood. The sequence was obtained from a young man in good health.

The chain's CDR3 is CASSQSRQGVETQYF. DNA for the CDR3: TGTGCCAGCAGTCAGTCCCGCCAGGGAGTGGAGACCCAGTACTTC. The chain couples TRBV7-2 to TRBJ2-7; either TRBD1 or TRBD2 may fit D (5 bases each). The closer fit of TRBJ2-5 to the DNA end suggests the J call may be wrong. This CDR3 is 15 amino acids long. Germline-derived CDR1 and CDR2 are SGHTA and FQGNSA.